This TCR beta chain appears in the sequencing data of a study of identical twins. General study points: Among out-of-frame alpha sequences shared by twins, low generation probability occurred in excess. Fewer insertions marked abundant cord blood beta clonotypes; young adult naive trended weakly, memory not at all.

The germline CDR1 and CDR2 sequences are SGHTA and FQGNSA. The V and J ends lost 1 base and 5 bases respectively, with 11 bases between them. This CDR3 spans 15 amino acids. The sample holds a few counts of this clonotype. Its cognate antigen is unknown. TCRdb processed the 5' RACE reads anew with MiXCR; each CDR3 protein has one entry. Here the sample spans about 660,000 distinct CDR3 sequences, 8.5% to 9% being singletons. The same data also contributed to another study, on yellow fever vaccine responses in identical twins.

The V call is TRBV7-2, the J call TRBJ2-2, with D possibly TRBD2 on 5 matching bases. This sequence originates from a young woman in good health. The sequenced sample consisted of PBMCs. CDR3 sequence: CASSLEVGETGELFF. CDR3 coding DNA: TGTGCCAGCAGCTTAGAAGTGGGAGAAACCGGGGAGCTGTTTTTT.